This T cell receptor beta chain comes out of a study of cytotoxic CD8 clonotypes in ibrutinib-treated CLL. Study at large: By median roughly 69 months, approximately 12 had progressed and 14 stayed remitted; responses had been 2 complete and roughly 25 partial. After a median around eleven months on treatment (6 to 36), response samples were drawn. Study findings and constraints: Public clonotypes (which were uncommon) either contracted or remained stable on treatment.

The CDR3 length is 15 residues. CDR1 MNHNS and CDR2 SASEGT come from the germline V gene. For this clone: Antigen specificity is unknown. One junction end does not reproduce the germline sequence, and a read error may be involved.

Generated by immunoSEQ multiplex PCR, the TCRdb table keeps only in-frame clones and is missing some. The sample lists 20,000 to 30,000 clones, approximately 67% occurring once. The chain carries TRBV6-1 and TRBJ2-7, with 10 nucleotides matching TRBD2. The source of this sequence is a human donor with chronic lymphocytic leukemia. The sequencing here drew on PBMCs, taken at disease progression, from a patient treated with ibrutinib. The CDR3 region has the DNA TGTGCCAGCACTGAACTAGCGGGGAGGACCTACGAGCAGTACTTC. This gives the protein CASTELAGRTYEQYF.